The 2 T cell receptor beta chains reported below all come from one sample, sequenced in a study of blood T cell repertoires in COVID-19. Data came from immunoSEQ multiplex PCR; TCRdb stores just in-frame clones and leaves some out. This sample carries 450,000 to 500,000 clones, more than 85% of them seen once, and the ten largest clones take around 7.9%. The sequencing input was PBMCs or T cells enriched from blood (not recorded which). These receptors originate from a woman aged 55-70 years who had recovered from COVID-19.

V is TRBV27 and J is TRBJ2-7, with 7 bases that match TRBD1. V gave up 3 bases and J gave up 3 bases; unmatched junction bases: 2. CDR3 length: 13 amino acids. CDR1 MNHEY and CDR2 SMNVEV come from the germline V gene (reference sequence). CDR3 bases: TGTGCCAGCAGTTTCGGGACAGACTACGAGCAGTACTTC. Translated, it gives CASSFGTDYEQYF.

The rearrangement uses TRBV5-1 and TRBJ2-5; 11 positions match TRBD2. The CDR3 totals 17 residues. Germline V gives CDR1 SGHRS, CDR2 YFSETQ. The V segment lost 4 bases and the J segment 4 bases; nucleotides outside the gene matches: 12. The CDR3 region is CASSPRIAGGYGETQYF. DNA of the CDR3: TGCGCCAGCAGCCCTAGAATAGCGGGGGGGTATGGAGAGACCCAGTACTTC.